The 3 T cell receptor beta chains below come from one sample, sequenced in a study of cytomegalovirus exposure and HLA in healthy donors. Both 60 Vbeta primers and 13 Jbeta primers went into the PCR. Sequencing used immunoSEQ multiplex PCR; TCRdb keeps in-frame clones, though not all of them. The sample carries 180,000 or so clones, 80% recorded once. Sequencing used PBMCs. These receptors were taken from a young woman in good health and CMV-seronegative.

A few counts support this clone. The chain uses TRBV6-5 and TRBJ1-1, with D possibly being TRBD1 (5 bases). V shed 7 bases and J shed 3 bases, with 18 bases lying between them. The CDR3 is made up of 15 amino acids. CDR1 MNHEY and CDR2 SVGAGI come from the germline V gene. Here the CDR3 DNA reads TGTGCCAGCACCACCTGGAGGGGAGCTGACACTGAAGCTTTCTTT. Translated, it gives CASTTWRGADTEAFF.

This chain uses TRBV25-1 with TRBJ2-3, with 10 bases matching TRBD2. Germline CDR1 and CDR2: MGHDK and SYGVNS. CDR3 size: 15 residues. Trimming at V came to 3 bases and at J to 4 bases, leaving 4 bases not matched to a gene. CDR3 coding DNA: TGTGCCAGCAGTGAGGGAGCGGGGGGGCCAGATACGCAGTATTTT. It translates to CASSEGAGGPDTQYF.

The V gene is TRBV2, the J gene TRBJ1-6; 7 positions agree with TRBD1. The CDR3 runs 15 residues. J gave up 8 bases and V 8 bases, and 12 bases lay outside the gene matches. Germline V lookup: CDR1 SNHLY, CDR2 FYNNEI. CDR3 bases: TGTGCCAGCCCGACAGGGTTGGGGATTGATTCACCCCTCCACTTT. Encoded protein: CASPTGLGIDSPLHF.